The rows below give T cell receptor beta chains drawn from one sample of a study of CD8 T cells in ankylosing spondylitis. TCRdb reanalysed the 5' RACE reads using MiXCR and keeps one entry per CDR3 protein. The sample includes 40,000 to 50,000 distinct CDR3 sequences, approximately 3.6% of them seen just once. The material sequenced was blood, either unsorted or a sorted T cell fraction (not recorded which). These receptors came from a female donor with ankylosing spondylitis or in good health (not recorded which). Both conserved end residues are part of each CDR3. Each record gives: J gene, clone size, D gene, V gene, CDR3 length, CDR3 DNA, CDR3 protein. The D gene is left open where the match is weak. The size entry is marked missing in some rows and otherwise reads once, few, many or a size class.

J: TRBJ1-2
size: many
D: TRBD1
V: TRBV7-3
length: 16
DNA: TGTGCCAGCAGCATAGGGGACAGGGGGCGCGACGGTGGCTACACCTTC
CDR3: CASSIGDRGRDGGYTF

J: TRBJ2-3
size: many
D: .
V: TRBV9
length: 13
DNA: TGTGCCAGCAGCTTCTTGGTACAAGATACGCAGTATTTT
CDR3: CASSFLVQDTQYF

J: TRBJ2-7
size: many
D: .
V: TRBV9
length: 15
DNA: TGTGCCAGCAGCGTAGGAGGGGGTCATACCTACGAGCAGTACTTC
CDR3: CASSVGGGHTYEQYF

J: TRBJ2-3
size: many
D: TRBD2
V: TRBV9
length: 15
DNA: TGTGCCAGCAGCGGCCCTAGCGGAACCACAGATACGCAGTATTTT
CDR3: CASSGPSGTTDTQYF

J: TRBJ1-5
size: few
D: .
V: TRBV9
length: 15
DNA: TGTGCCAGCAGCGTAGCGGACAGTCTCAATCAGCCCCAGCATTTT
CDR3: CASSVADSLNQPQHF

J: TRBJ2-5
size: many
D: TRBD2
V: TRBV9
length: 16
DNA: TGTGCCAGCAGCGCCCGAGGACTAGGGTACCAAGAGACCCAGTACTTC
CDR3: CASSARGLGYQETQYF

J: TRBJ2-1
size: many
D: TRBD2
V: TRBV9
length: 14
DNA: TGTGCCAGCAGCGTAGTGACTAGCGGGGACCCGCAGTTCTTC
CDR3: CASSVVTSGDPQFF

J: TRBJ1-1
size: many
D: TRBD1
V: TRBV12-3/TRBV12-4
length: 14
DNA: TGTGCCAGCAGTCCACAGACAGGGAAAACTGAAGCTTTCTTT
CDR3: CASSPQTGKTEAFF

J: TRBJ2-7
size: many
D: TRBD2
V: TRBV9
length: 15
DNA: TGTGCCAGCAGCGTTCGACTAGCGGGGATCTCCGAGCAGTACTTC
CDR3: CASSVRLAGISEQYF

J: TRBJ2-7
size: .
D: .
V: TRBV9
length: 14
DNA: TGTGCCAGCAGCGTCGGACTGGCCCCCTACGAGCAGTACTTC
CDR3: CASSVGLAPYEQYF

J: TRBJ2-1
size: few
D: .
V: TRBV9
length: 12
DNA: TGTGCCAGCGGCCGGACAGTCAATGAGCAGTTCTTC
CDR3: CASGRTVNEQFF

J: TRBJ2-1
size: many
D: .
V: TRBV9
length: 16
DNA: TGTGCCAGCAGCGTAGTAGACGGGGGCGCGGGAAATGAGCAGTTCTTC
CDR3: CASSVVDGGAGNEQFF

J: TRBJ2-2
size: many
D: .
V: TRBV9
length: 14
DNA: TGTGCCAGCACCCGGGACGGATACACCGGGGAGCTGTTTTTT
CDR3: CASTRDGYTGELFF

J: TRBJ2-2
size: many
D: TRBD2
V: TRBV9
length: 15
DNA: TGTGCCAGCAGCGTAGCCAGCGGGGGGTCCGGGGAGCTGTTTTTT
CDR3: CASSVASGGSGELFF

J: TRBJ2-1
size: many
D: TRBD1
V: TRBV6-7
length: 16
DNA: TGTGCCAGTAACTTATTGACGACAGGGGATGCAAATGAGCAGTTCTTC
CDR3: CASNLLTTGDANEQFF

J: TRBJ2-4
size: many
D: .
V: TRBV9
length: 14
DNA: TGTGCCAGCAGCGGGGACCTAGCCAAAAACATTCAGTACTTC
CDR3: CASSGDLAKNIQYF

J: TRBJ2-1
size: many
D: TRBD2
V: TRBV9
length: 15
DNA: TGTGCCAGCAGCGCTAGCGGGGGGGCATACAATGAGCAGTTCTTC
CDR3: CASSASGGAYNEQFF

J: TRBJ2-5
size: many
D: TRBD1
V: TRBV9
length: 15
DNA: TGTGCCAGCAGCGTGACAGGGGGCGCGGGGGAGACCCAGTACTTC
CDR3: CASSVTGGAGETQYF

J: TRBJ1-6
size: .
D: .
V: TRBV9
length: 15
DNA: TGTGCCAGCAGCGTAGACCCTCAGGGTGGATCACCCCTCCACTTT
CDR3: CASSVDPQGGSPLHF

J: TRBJ2-2
size: many
D: .
V: TRBV9
length: 16
DNA: TGTGCCAGCAGCGTAGGGGGGGCGATCAACACCGGGGAGCTGTTTTTT
CDR3: CASSVGGAINTGELFF

J: TRBJ2-3
size: many
D: .
V: TRBV9
length: 11
DNA: TGTGCCAGCAGCTCCACAGATACGCAGTATTTT
CDR3: CASSSTDTQYF

J: TRBJ2-3
size: medium-sized
D: .
V: TRBV9
length: 12
DNA: TGTGCCAGCAGCGTAGGCACAGATACGCAGTATTTT
CDR3: CASSVGTDTQYF

J: TRBJ2-3
size: many
D: TRBD2
V: TRBV9
length: 16
DNA: TGTGCCAGCAGCGTAACGGGGACTAGCGGGGCAGATACGCAGTATTTT
CDR3: CASSVTGTSGADTQYF

J: TRBJ1-2
size: many
D: TRBD1
V: TRBV14
length: 14
DNA: TGTGCCAGCAGCCAACTTTACAGGGGGTATGGCTACACCTTC
CDR3: CASSQLYRGYGYTF

J: TRBJ1-3
size: .
D: TRBD1
V: TRBV12-3/TRBV12-4
length: 19
DNA: TGTACCCGCAGTTTTTTGGGGATCGCGGACAGGCCCTCTGGAAACACCATATATTTT
CDR3: CTRSFLGIADRPSGNTIYF

J: TRBJ2-1
size: .
D: TRBD2
V: TRBV9
length: 14
DNA: TGTGCCAGCAGGTCTAGCGGGGGGGATGAAAAGCAGTTCTTC
CDR3: CASRSSGGDEKQFF

J: TRBJ2-5
size: many
D: .
V: TRBV9
length: 13
DNA: TGTGCCAGCAGCGTTAGGGGGGGAGAGACCCAGTACTTC
CDR3: CASSVRGGETQYF

J: TRBJ1-4
size: .
D: .
V: TRBV9
length: 15
DNA: TGTGCCAGCAGCGTAGCTGGAGGGGGTGCTGAAAAACTGTTTTTT
CDR3: CASSVAGGGAEKLFF

J: TRBJ1-1
size: many
D: .
V: TRBV9
length: 14
DNA: TGTGCCAGCAGCGTATCGACCACAACCACTGAAGCTTTCTTT
CDR3: CASSVSTTTTEAFF

J: TRBJ2-1
size: many
D: TRBD2
V: TRBV9
length: 16
DNA: TGTGCCAGCAGCGTAGGGGGGTCTAGCGGGGCCAATGAGCAGTTCTTC
CDR3: CASSVGGSSGANEQFF

J: TRBJ1-1
size: many
D: .
V: TRBV9
length: 17
DNA: TGTGCCAGCGGCCCTCTGACAGTCCGCTCAGGTTACACTGAAGCTTTCTTT
CDR3: CASGPLTVRSGYTEAFF

J: TRBJ2-5
size: many
D: .
V: TRBV9
length: 15
DNA: TGTGCCAGCAGCGTCTTCGGGGCCCCCGGGGAGACCCAGTACTTC
CDR3: CASSVFGAPGETQYF

J: TRBJ2-3
size: .
D: TRBD1
V: TRBV9
length: 14
DNA: TGTGCCAGCAGCGACAGGGGTGTCCCAGATACGCAGTATTTT
CDR3: CASSDRGVPDTQYF

J: TRBJ1-6
size: many
D: .
V: TRBV9
length: 14
DNA: TGTGCCAGCAGCGTACAGGGATTGGATTCACCCCTCCACTTT
CDR3: CASSVQGLDSPLHF

J: TRBJ1-1
size: many
D: .
V: TRBV9
length: 14
DNA: TGTGCCAGCAGCGTAGGAATCACCCCCAGTGAAGCTTTCTTT
CDR3: CASSVGITPSEAFF

J: TRBJ1-2
size: many
D: .
V: TRBV9
length: 12
DNA: TGTGCCAGCAGCGGGAGGACAGTCGGCTACACCTTC
CDR3: CASSGRTVGYTF

J: TRBJ1-5
size: many
D: .
V: TRBV9
length: 14
DNA: TGTGCCAGCAGCCCGTCAGGGGCGAATCAGCCCCAGCATTTT
CDR3: CASSPSGANQPQHF

J: TRBJ2-3
size: many
D: TRBD1
V: TRBV9
length: 16
DNA: TGTGCCAGCAGCGGACAGGGATGGAGTGACACAGATACGCAGTATTTT
CDR3: CASSGQGWSDTDTQYF

J: TRBJ2-1
size: many
D: .
V: TRBV9
length: 16
DNA: TGTGCCAGCAGCGTAGATCGCAGGGGTCCGTACAATGAGCAGTTCTTC
CDR3: CASSVDRRGPYNEQFF

J: TRBJ2-2
size: many
D: .
V: TRBV9
length: 13
DNA: TGTGCCAGCAGCGACATTCCAGAAGGGGAGCTGTTTTTT
CDR3: CASSDIPEGELFF

J: TRBJ2-2
size: many
D: .
V: TRBV9
length: 14
DNA: TGTGCCAGCAGCCCGAGCGGAGGCACCGGGGAGCTGTTTTTT
CDR3: CASSPSGGTGELFF

J: TRBJ1-1
size: many
D: .
V: TRBV9
length: 16
DNA: TGTGCCAGCAGCCCCCGGGGCTGGAACCAGAACACTGAAGCTTTCTTT
CDR3: CASSPRGWNQNTEAFF

J: TRBJ2-2
size: many
D: .
V: TRBV9
length: 17
DNA: TGTGCCAGCAGCGGTAGTTTAAGGGAGCCTAACACCGGGGAGCTGTTTTTT
CDR3: CASSGSLREPNTGELFF

J: TRBJ2-2
size: many
D: TRBD2
V: TRBV9
length: 15
DNA: TGTGCCAGCAGCCCACTAGCGGGGGGCACCGGGGAGCTGTTTTTT
CDR3: CASSPLAGGTGELFF